This paragraph covers one TCR beta chain sequence. Its matching antigen is unknown. The record originates from a study of shared clonotypes between healthy human individuals. Produced via immunoSEQ multiplex PCR; TCRdb's table is partial and in-frame only. The sample carries roughly 2.5 million clones, around 90% recorded once. Study results and limitations: Between four donors, naive CD4 clonotypes were shared at a level of around 4.9%.

This sequence originates from a man between 18 and 29 years old in good health. The sequenced sample was naive CD4+ T cells sorted from blood. Subset meaning: CD45RA+ positively selected.

CDR3 in amino acids: CASSGTSEYNEQFF. CDR3 bases: TGTGCCAGCAGTGGGACTAGCGAATACAATGAGCAGTTCTTC. This chain uses TRBV25-1 with TRBJ2-1, with 9 bases aligning to TRBD2. The length of the CDR3 is 14 residues. The trim removed 4 bases at V and 4 bases at J, leaving 2 bases unmatched. The germline V gene has CDR1 MGHDK and CDR2 SYGVNS.